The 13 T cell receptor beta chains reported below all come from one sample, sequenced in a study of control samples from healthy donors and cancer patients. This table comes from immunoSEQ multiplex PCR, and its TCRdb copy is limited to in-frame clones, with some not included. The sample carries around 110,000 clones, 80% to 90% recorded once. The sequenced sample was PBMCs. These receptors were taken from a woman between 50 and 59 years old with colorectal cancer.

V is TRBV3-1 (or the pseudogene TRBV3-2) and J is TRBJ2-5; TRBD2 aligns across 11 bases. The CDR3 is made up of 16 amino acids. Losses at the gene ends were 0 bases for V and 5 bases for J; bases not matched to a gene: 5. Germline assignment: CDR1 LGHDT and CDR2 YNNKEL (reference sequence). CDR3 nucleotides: TGTGCCAGCAGCCAAGATACTAGCGGGGGTACCGAGACCCAGTACTTC. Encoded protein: CASSQDTSGGTETQYF.

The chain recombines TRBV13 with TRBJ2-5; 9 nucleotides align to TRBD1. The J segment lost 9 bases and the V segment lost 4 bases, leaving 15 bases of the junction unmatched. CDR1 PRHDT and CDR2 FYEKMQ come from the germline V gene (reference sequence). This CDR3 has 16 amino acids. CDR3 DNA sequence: TGTGCCAGCAGCTCCGACCGGACAGGGGATGTTATGGCCCAGTACTTC. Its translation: CASSSDRTGDVMAQYF.

In DNA, the CDR3 is TGTGCCAGCAGCCTCGCGCTCTCGGCCGGGGTGCAGTTCTTC. This encodes CASSLALSAGVQFF. The chain couples TRBV13 to TRBJ2-1; maybe TRBD2 (5 bases). The CDR3 length is 14 residues. Trimming shortened V by 5 bases and J by 12 bases, and 20 bases separated the two germline ends. Germline-derived CDR1 and CDR2 are PRHDT and FYEKMQ (reference sequence).

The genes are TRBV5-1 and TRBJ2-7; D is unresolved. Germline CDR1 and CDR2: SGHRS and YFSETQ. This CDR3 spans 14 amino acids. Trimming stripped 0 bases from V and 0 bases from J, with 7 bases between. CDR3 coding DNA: TGCGCCAGCAGCTTGGAACCGAGCTCCTACGAGCAGTACTTC. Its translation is CASSLEPSSYEQYF.

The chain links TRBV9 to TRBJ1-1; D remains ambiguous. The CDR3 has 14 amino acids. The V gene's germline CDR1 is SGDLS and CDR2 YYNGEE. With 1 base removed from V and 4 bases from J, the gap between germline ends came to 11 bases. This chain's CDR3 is CASSVRGISTEAFF. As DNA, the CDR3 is TGTGCCAGCAGCGTAAGAGGGATTAGCACTGAAGCTTTCTTT.

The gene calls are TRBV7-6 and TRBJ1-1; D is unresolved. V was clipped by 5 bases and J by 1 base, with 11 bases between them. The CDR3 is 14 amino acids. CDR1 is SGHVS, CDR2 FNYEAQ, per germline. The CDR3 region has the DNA TGTGCCAGCAGCCCTTATCCCACGAACACTGAAGCTTTCTTT. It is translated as CASSPYPTNTEAFF.

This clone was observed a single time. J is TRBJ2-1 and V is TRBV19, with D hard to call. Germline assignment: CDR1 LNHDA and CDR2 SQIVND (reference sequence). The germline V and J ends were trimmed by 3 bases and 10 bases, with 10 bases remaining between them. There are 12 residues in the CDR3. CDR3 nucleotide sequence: TGTGCCAGTAGTATGGGCGTAAACGAGCAGTTCTTC. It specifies CASSMGVNEQFF.

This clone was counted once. CDR3 sequence reads: CASSLVRADTGELFF. CDR3 sequence (DNA): TGTGCCAGCAGCTTAGTCAGGGCTGACACCGGGGAGCTGTTTTTT. The J gene is TRBJ2-2, the V gene TRBV7-9; tentatively, D is TRBD1 (5 bases). Trimming took 1 base from V and 3 from J, leaving 9 bases between them. Germline V gives CDR1 SEHNR, CDR2 FQNEAQ (reference sequence). This CDR3 is built from 15 residues.

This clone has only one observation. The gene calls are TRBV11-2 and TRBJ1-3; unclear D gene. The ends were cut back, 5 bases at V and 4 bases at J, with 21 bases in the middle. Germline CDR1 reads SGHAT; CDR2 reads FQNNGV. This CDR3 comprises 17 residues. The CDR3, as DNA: TGTGCCAGCAGCGAAGCTTCCGGGATAATAGAGGGAAACACCATATATTTT. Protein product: CASSEASGIIEGNTIYF.

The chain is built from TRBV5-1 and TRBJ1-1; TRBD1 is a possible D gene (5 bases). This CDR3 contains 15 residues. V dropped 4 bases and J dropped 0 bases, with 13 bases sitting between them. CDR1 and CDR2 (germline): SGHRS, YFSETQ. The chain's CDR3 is CASSPTGAVNTEAFF. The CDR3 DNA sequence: TGCGCCAGCAGCCCCACCGGGGCAGTGAACACTGAAGCTTTCTTT.

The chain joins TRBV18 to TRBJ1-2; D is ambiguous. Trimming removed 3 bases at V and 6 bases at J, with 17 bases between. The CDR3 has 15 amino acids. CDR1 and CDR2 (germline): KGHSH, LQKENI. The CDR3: CASSPAITSGDGYTF. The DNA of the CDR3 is TGTGCCAGCTCACCGGCGATAACTAGCGGGGATGGCTACACCTTC.

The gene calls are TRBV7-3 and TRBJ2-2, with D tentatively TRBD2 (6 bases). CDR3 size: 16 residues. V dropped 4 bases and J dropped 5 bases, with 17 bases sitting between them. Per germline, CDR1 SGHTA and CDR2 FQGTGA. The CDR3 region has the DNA TGTGCCAGCAGCTCCCGGATGGGGGGTAAAACCGGGGAGCTGTTTTTT. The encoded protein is CASSSRMGGKTGELFF.

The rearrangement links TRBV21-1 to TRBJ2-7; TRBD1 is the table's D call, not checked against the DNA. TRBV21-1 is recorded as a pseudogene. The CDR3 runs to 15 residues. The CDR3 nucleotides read TGTGCCAGGGGACAGGGACCGTCGTTTTTTTCCGAGCAGTACTTC. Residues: CARGQGPSFFSEQYF.